This T cell receptor beta chain came from a study of CD8 T cells in Susac syndrome. The CDR3 contains 11 residues. V was clipped by 4 bases and J by 14 bases, with 12 bases between them. Reverse transcription used roughly 0.45 to 1 ug RNA and random hexamers. TCRdb called the immunoSEQ multiplex PCR reads again in MiXCR, with one record for every CDR3 protein. The sample has 150,000 or so distinct CDR3 sequences, just over 90% seen once. FACS enriched CD8+ TEMRA cells, while bulk CD8+ and CD4+ were negatively isolated. The sequence was obtained from a human donor in good health. The V call is TRBV12-3 or TRBV12-4, the J call TRBJ2-1; D gene uncertain. The sequencing sample was made of CD4+ T cells from PBMCs. DNA for the CDR3: TGTGCCAGCAGTTCAAGAGCCTCGGAGTTCTTC. Amino acids: CASSSRASEFF.